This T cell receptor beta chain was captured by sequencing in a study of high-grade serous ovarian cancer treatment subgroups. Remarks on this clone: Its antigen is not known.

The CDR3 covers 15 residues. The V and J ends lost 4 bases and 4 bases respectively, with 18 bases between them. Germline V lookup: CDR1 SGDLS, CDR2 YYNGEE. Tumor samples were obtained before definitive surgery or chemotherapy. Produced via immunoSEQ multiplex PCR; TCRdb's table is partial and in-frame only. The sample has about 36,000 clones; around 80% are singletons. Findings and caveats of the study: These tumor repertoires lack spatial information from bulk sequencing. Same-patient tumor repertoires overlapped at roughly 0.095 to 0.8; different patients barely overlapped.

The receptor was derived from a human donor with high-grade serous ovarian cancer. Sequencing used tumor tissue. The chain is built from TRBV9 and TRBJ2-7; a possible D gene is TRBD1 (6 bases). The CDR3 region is CASSPQVEGTYEQYF. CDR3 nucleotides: TGTGCCAGCAGCCCCCAGGTTGAAGGGACATACGAGCAGTACTTC. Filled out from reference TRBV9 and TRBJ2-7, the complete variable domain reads DSGVTQTPKHLITATGQRVTLRCSPRSGDLSVYWYQQSLDQGLQFLIQYYNGEERAKGNILERFSAQQFPDLHSELNLSSLELGDSALYFCASSPQVEGTYEQYFGPGTRLTVT.